This T cell receptor beta chain was identified during a study of CD8+ T cells in alopecia areata. Per germline, CDR1 SGHTA and CDR2 FQGTGA. There are 15 residues in the CDR3. Losses at the gene ends were 5 bases for V and 9 bases for J; bases not matched to a gene: 8. As the sequencing template, cDNA was produced by extracting RNA and reverse transcribing it. Assay used: immunoSEQ multiplex PCR; TCRdb lists only in-frame clones, some missing. Here the sample spans about 140,000 clones, approximately 51% being singletons. PBMCs yielded sorted CD4+ and CD8+ T cells. The receptor comes from a human donor with alopecia areata. The sample here was CD4+ T cells sorted from blood, taken at week 0. The rearrangement joins TRBV7-3 to TRBJ2-1; 12 bases are a match to TRBD2. CDR3 coding DNA: TGTGCCAGCAGCCAGACTAGCGGGAGTGCCGGTGAGCAGTTCTTC. Protein product: CASSQTSGSAGEQFF.